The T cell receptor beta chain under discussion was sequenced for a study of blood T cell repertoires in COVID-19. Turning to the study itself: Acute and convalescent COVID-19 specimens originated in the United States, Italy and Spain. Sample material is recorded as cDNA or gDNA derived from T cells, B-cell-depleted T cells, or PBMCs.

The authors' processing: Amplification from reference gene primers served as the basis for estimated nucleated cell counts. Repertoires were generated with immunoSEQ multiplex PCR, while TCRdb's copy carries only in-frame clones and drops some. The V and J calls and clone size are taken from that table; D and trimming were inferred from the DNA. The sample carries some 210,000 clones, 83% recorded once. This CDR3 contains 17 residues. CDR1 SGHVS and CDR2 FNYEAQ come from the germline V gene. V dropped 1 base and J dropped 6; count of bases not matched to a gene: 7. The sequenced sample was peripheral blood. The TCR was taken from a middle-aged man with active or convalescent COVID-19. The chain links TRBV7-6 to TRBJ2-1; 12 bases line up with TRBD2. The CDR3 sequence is CASSLVSLAGGFNEQFF. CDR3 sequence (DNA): TGTGCCAGCAGCTTAGTATCCCTAGCGGGGGGGTTCAATGAGCAGTTCTTC.